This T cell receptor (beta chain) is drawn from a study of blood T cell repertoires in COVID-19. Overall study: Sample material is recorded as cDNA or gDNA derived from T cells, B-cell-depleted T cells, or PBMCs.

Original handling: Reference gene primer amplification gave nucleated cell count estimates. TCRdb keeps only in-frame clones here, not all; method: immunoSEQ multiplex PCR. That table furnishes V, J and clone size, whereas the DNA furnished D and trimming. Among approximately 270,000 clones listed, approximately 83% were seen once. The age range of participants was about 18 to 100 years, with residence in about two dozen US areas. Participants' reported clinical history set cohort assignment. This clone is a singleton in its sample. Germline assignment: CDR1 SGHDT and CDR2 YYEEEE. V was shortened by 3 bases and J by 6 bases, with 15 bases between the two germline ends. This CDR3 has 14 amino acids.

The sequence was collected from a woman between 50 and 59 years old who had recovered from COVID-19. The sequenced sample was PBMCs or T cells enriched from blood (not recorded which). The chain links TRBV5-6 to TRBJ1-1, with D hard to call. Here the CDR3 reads CASSSGSFESEAFF. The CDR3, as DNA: TGTGCCAGCAGCTCGGGGTCCTTTGAATCTGAAGCTTTCTTT.